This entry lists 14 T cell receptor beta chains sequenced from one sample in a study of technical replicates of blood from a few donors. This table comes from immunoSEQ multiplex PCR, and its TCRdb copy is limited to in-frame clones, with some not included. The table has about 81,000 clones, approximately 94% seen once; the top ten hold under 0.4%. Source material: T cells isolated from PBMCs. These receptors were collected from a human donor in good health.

The CDR3 spells CASSSPWERQETQYF. The CDR3 DNA reads TGTGCCAGCAGCTCGCCCTGGGAGCGGCAAGAGACCCAGTACTTC. V is TRBV7-2 and J is TRBJ2-5; possibly TRBD2 for D (5 bases). V was shortened by 4 bases and J by 2 bases, with 14 bases between the two germline ends. This CDR3 has 15 amino acids. Germline CDR1 is SGHTA and CDR2 is FQGNSA.

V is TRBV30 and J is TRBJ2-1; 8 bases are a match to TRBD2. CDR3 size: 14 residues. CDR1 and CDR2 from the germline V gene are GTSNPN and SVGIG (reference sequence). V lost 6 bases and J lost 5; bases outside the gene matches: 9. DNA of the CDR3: TGTGCCTGCCTAAGCGGGAGTTGGGACAATGAGCAGTTCTTC. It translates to CACLSGSWDNEQFF. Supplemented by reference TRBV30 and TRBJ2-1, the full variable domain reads SQTIHQWPATLVQPVGSPLSLECTVEGTSNPNLYWYRQAAGRGLQLLFYSVGIGQISSEVPQNLSASRPQDRQFILSSKKLLLSDSGFYLCACLSGSWDNEQFFGPGTRLTVL.

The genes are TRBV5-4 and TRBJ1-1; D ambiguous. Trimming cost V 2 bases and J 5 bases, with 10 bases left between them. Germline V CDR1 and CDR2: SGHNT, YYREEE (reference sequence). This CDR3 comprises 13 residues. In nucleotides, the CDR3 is TGTGCCAGCAGCTTTGGAGGGCTAACTGAAGCTTTCTTT. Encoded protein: CASSFGGLTEAFF. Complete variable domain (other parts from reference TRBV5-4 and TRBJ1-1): ETGVTQSPTHLIKTRGQQVTLRCSSQSGHNTVSWYQQALGQGPQFIFQYYREEENGRGNFPPRFSGLQFPNYSSELNVNALELDDSALYLCASSFGGLTEAFFGQGTRLTVV.

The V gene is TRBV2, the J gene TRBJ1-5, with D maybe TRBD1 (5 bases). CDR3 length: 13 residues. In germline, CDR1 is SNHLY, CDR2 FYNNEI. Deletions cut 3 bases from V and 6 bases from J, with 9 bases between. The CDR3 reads CASSDDRIQPQHF. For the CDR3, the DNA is TGTGCCAGCAGTGACGACAGAATTCAGCCCCAGCATTTT.

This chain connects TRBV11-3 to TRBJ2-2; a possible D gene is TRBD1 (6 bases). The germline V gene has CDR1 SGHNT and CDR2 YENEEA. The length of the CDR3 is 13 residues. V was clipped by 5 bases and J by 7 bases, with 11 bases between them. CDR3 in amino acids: CASSRGGSGELFF. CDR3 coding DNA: TGTGCCAGCAGCAGAGGGGGAAGCGGGGAGCTGTTTTTT.

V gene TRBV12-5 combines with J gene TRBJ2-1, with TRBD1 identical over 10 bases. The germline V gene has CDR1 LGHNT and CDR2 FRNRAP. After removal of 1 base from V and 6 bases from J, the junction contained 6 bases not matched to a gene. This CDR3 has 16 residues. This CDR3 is CASGLGPGTGVNEQFF. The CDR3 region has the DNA TGTGCTAGTGGTTTGGGTCCCGGGACAGGGGTCAATGAGCAGTTCTTC.

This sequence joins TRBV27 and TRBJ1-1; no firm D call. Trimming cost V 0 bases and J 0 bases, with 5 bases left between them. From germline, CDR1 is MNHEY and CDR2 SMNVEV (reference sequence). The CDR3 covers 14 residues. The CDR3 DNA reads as TGTGCCAGCAGTTTATCCATCATGAACACTGAAGCTTTCTTT. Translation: CASSLSIMNTEAFF.

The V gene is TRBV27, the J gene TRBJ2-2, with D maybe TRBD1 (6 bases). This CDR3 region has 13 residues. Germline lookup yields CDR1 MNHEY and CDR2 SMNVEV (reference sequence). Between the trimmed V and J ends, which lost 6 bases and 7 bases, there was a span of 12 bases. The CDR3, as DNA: TGTGCCAGCAGGGACAGATACATCGGGGAGCTGTTTTTT. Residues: CASRDRYIGELFF.

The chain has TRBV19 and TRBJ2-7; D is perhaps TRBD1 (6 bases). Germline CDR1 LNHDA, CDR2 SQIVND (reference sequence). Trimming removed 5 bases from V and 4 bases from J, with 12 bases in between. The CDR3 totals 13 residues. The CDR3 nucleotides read TGTGCCAGTAGTGAGGGACAAGTTTACGAGCAGTACTTC. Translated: CASSEGQVYEQYF.

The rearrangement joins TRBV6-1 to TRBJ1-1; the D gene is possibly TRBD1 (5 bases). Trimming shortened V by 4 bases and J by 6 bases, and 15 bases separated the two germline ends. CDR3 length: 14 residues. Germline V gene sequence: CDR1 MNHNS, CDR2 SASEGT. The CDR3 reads CASSVGREIAEAFF. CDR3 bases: TGTGCCAGCAGTGTGGGCAGGGAAATCGCTGAAGCTTTCTTT.

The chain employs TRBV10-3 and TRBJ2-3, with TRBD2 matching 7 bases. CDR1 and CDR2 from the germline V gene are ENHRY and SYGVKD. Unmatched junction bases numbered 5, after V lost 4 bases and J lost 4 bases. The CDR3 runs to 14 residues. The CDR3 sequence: CAISGVAGADTQYF. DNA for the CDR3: TGTGCCATCAGTGGCGTGGCGGGAGCAGATACGCAGTATTTT.

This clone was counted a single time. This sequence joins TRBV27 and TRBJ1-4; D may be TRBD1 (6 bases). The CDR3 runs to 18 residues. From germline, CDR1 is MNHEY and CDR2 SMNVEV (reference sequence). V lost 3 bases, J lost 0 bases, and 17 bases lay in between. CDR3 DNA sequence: TGTGCCAGCAGTTTCTGGGGGGGCCTAGAAGCAACTAATGAAAAACTGTTTTTT. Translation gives CASSFWGGLEATNEKLFF.

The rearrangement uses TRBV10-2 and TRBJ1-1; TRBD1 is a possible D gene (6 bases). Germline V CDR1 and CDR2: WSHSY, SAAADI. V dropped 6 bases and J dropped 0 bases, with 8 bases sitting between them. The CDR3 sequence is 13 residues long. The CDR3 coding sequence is TGCGCCAGCAGCGACAGGCTGAACACTGAAGCTTTCTTT. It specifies CASSDRLNTEAFF.

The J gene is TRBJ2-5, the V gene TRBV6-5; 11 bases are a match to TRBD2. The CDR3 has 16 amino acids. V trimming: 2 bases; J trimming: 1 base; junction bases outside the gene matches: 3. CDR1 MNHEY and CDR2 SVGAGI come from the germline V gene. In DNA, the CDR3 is TGTGCCAGCAGTTACGGCCTAGCGGGAGGCCAAGAGACCCAGTACTTC. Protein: CASSYGLAGGQETQYF.